This T cell receptor (beta chain) was found in a study of T cells in localized non-small cell lung cancer (dated by TCRdb to about 2020). Concerning the study at large: The study examined T cell repertoires in 200 to 300 patients with early-stage NSCLC and compared tumors with uninvolved tumor-adjacent lungs. The cohort consisted of approximately 240 treatment-naive NSCLC patients whose localized lung tumors had been resected. A mean age of around 66 years was recorded for the NSCLC patients, of whom 120 to 150 were male and over 100 were female.

On the study overall, not on this receptor specifically: Multi-region tumor sequencing was not performed, so intratumor heterogeneity could not be excluded. A median of around 50 of the top 100 tumor clones turned up in the paired uninvolved adjacent lung, and some 28 of those clones also ranked among the top 100 of that same adjacent lung. Longer overall survival was associated with higher T cell density in blood, whereas shorter survival was associated with higher clonality in adjacent lung. Uninvolved tumor-adjacent lung showed the highest T cell clonality, higher than tumor, which suggests more focused antigenic responses in the uninvolved tumor-adjacent lung. Because of the exploratory design, TCR variables were selected using unadjusted p-values without false-discovery rate correction.

About this clone: Its antigen target is currently unknown. Base qualities were left out, and no much larger clone turns up one base away.

TCR beta CDR3 regions were sequenced from DNA using the immunoSEQ Assay. The published analysis was carried out like this. T cell density was computed as TCR beta template counts normalized to usable DNA estimated by amplifying housekeeping genes. The preseqR package was used to estimate richness by extrapolating to 400,000 templates for PBMC samples and to 120,000 templates for tissue samples. Clonality was defined by subtracting Pielou's evenness from one. Tissue-enriched TCRs were identified by differential abundance testing using productive amino-acid clonotypes, minimum total count 5 and alpha 0.1. The Jaccard Index and the Morisita Overlap Index were used to quantify repertoire overlap between compartments. TCR beta CDR3s were clustered by GLIPH together with public tetramer-defined viral CDR3s, and at least three viral sequences plus V-gene enrichment were required for viral motifs. TCRdb took over this immuneACCESS table, retaining in-frame rearrangements with V and J assigned. Such tables are incomplete; in checked studies, under half of the missing clones stem from an unresolved V gene, and the remainder is unexplained. D and trimming come from the DNA, and the V and J calls and clone size come from that table. The sample table contains over 20,000 clones; only one count was recorded for about 90% of them. The top ten hold roughly 6.2% of the sample.

At diagnosis, tumor, uninvolved tumor-adjacent lung and peripheral blood were collected and then preserved as a mix of FFPE and fresh-frozen material. For TCR repertoire profiling, the blood samples were analyzed as peripheral blood mononuclear cells. Measured from the cysteine to the phenylalanine, the CDR3 is 19 residues long. The sequence is cut down to CDR3 DNA, 57 bases in frame from base 1. This specimen consisted of peripheral blood, obtained before any cancer treatment. The chain is encoded by TRBV1 joined to TRBJ1-5; TRBD1, as called in the table, went unchecked against the DNA. TRBV1 represents a pseudogene. This receptor was identified in a male donor aged 60 or over with stage II squamous cell lung carcinoma. The DNA is TGCACCAGCAGCGCGTCCACTTATACAGGGGGCAGGAGCAATCAGCCCCAGCATTTT. This sequence encodes CTSSASTYTGGRSNQPQHF.